These 13 T cell receptor beta chains were sequenced from one sample in a study of cytomegalovirus exposure and HLA in healthy donors. The assay was immunoSEQ multiplex PCR, and TCRdb's table has in-frame clones only and misses some. The repertoire has 160,000 or so clones, about nine tenths of them found once; the top ten carry less than 3.5%. The sample was PBMCs. The source of these receptors is a young man in good health and CMV-seropositive.

The chain links TRBV5-1 to TRBJ2-1, with 9 positions matching TRBD2. V trimming: 0 bases; J trimming: 8 bases; junction bases outside the gene matches: 12. The CDR3 spans 17 residues. The germline V gene encodes CDR1 SGHRS and CDR2 YFSETQ. The CDR3 nucleotides read TGCGCCAGCAGCTTGGCCGTGGTAGCGGGAGTTCGAGATGAGCAGTTCTTC. It codes for CASSLAVVAGVRDEQFF.

V usage is TRBV29-1 and J usage is TRBJ1-1, with D unresolved. With 8 bases removed from V and 1 base from J, the gap between germline ends came to 11 bases. Germline CDR1 is SQVTM and CDR2 is ANQGSEA. This CDR3 has 12 amino acids. CDR3: CSFGERNTEAFF. The CDR3 coding sequence is TGCAGCTTCGGGGAAAGGAACACTGAAGCTTTCTTT.

This chain links TRBV25-1 with TRBJ2-2; the D is unclear. The CDR3 runs 16 residues. CDR1 is MGHDK and CDR2 is SYGVNS in the germline V gene. V lost 8 bases, J lost 2 bases, and 18 bases lay in between. The CDR3 sequence: CASSTSGPLNTGELFF. The DNA of the CDR3 is TGTGCCAGCTCTACTTCTGGGCCCTTAAACACCGGGGAGCTGTTTTTT.

The J gene is TRBJ1-4, the V gene TRBV18, with D unresolved. The CDR3 is 16 amino acids. V was pared by 6 bases and J by 10 bases, with 24 bases between. CDR1 and CDR2 (germline): KGHSH, LQKENI. As DNA, the CDR3 is TGTGCCAGCTCGCAACGTACCGGAGCCGTTCGGGGAAAACTGTTTTTT. Residues: CASSQRTGAVRGKLFF.

The V and J genes are TRBV28 and TRBJ2-7; possible D gene TRBD1, 6 bases. The V gene's germline CDR1 is MDHEN and CDR2 SYDVKM. Trimming left V 7 bases short and J 2 bases short, with 12 bases between. The CDR3 is made up of 13 amino acids. The CDR3: CASKGQGTYEQYF. The CDR3 DNA follows: TGTGCCAGCAAGGGACAAGGGACCTACGAGCAGTACTTC.

The rearrangement joins TRBV18 to TRBJ2-7; 10 bases agree with TRBD1. Trimming cost V 3 bases and J 6 bases; bases outside gene matches: 5. CDR3 length: 14 amino acids. Germline CDR1 is KGHSH and CDR2 is LQKENI. The chain's CDR3 is CASSPLGQGGEQYF. The CDR3 DNA is TGTGCCAGCTCACCCCTCGGACAGGGGGGCGAGCAGTACTTC.

The chain combines TRBV10-2 with TRBJ2-3, with a weak D call TRBD2 (6 bases). The V and J ends lost 2 bases and 8 bases respectively, with 8 bases between them. There are 12 residues in the CDR3. Germline V CDR1 and CDR2: WSHSY, SAAADI. The CDR3 sequence is CASSEMGGTQYF. The CDR3 DNA is TGCGCCAGCAGTGAGATGGGGGGTACGCAGTATTTT.

The V and J genes are TRBV28 and TRBJ2-7; TRBD1 might be the D (5 bases). CDR3 length: 15 residues. V shed 4 bases and J shed 6 bases, with 19 bases lying between them. The germline gives CDR1 MDHEN, CDR2 SYDVKM. The CDR3 DNA follows: TGTGCCAGCAGTTATACAGGCCCCTTTATCTTCGAGCAGTACTTC. Protein: CASSYTGPFIFEQYF.

This sequence joins TRBV2 and TRBJ1-4, with D hard to call. Trimming left V 5 bases short and J 8 bases short, with 6 bases between. The germline V gene encodes CDR1 SNHLY and CDR2 FYNNEI. This CDR3 is built from 11 residues. Written as DNA, the CDR3 is TGTGCCAGCAGTCCCCAGGAAAAACTGTTTTTT. Protein product: CASSPQEKLFF.

The chain combines TRBV10-3 with TRBJ2-1; D uncertain. The CDR3 spans 11 residues. Germline V gives CDR1 ENHRY, CDR2 SYGVKD. V was shortened by 7 bases and J by 5 bases, with 6 bases between the two germline ends. CDR3 region: CAINRDNEQFF. The CDR3 DNA reads TGTGCCATCAATCGGGACAATGAGCAGTTCTTC.

The V gene is TRBV18, the J gene TRBJ2-3; no clear D. V was cut by 2 bases and J by 3 bases, with 15 bases left in between. Germline V gene data show CDR1 as KGHSH and CDR2 as LQKENI. The CDR3 loop spans 16 amino acids. The CDR3 DNA follows: TGTGCCAGCTCACCAATGACTCTGGAGCAGACAGATACGCAGTATTTT. Protein sequence: CASSPMTLEQTDTQYF.

This CDR3 reads CASTMGQSYNEQFF. CDR3 in DNA: TGCGCCAGCACCATGGGACAGTCCTACAATGAGCAGTTCTTC. The chain couples TRBV5-1 to TRBJ2-1, with TRBD1 matching 7 bases. The CDR3 length is 14 residues. Germline V lookup: CDR1 SGHRS, CDR2 YFSETQ. The V segment lost 6 bases and the J segment 1 base; nucleotides outside the gene matches: 4.

The chain is built from TRBV7-9 and TRBJ2-5; possibly TRBD2 for D (6 bases). The germline V and J ends were trimmed by 5 bases and 1 base, with 14 bases remaining between them. Germline CDR1 and CDR2: SEHNR and FQNEAQ (reference sequence). This CDR3 comprises 15 residues. The DNA for the CDR3 is TGTGCCAGCAGCCTACTTAGCGGAGCCCAAGAGACCCAGTACTTC. Protein: CASSLLSGAQETQYF.